Presented here are 11 T cell receptor beta chains from one specimen sequenced in a study of CD8 T cells in ankylosing spondylitis. Study findings and constraints: Typical of ankylosing spondylitis blood, it appeared, was a TCR beta motif of roughly eight highly homologous variants.

TCRdb re-analysed the 5' RACE reads in MiXCR, keeping a single row per CDR3 protein. Here the sample spans a few hundred thousand distinct CDR3 sequences, about 13% being singletons. These receptors are not linked to any known antigen. Sequenced input: blood, either unsorted or a sorted T cell fraction (not recorded which). The source is a male donor with ankylosing spondylitis.

This clonotype was detected only a few times. The V call is TRBV15, the J call TRBJ2-3; TRBD2 aligns across 7 bases. Germline V lookup: CDR1 LNHNV, CDR2 YYDKDF (reference sequence). The CDR3 has 14 residues. V shed 6 bases, J shed 2 bases, and the junction held 5 bases outside the gene matches. CDR3 amino acids: CATRTGLITDTQYF. CDR3 nucleotides: TGTGCCACCAGGACGGGACTAATCACAGATACGCAGTATTTT. The whole variable domain, filled in from reference TRBV15 and TRBJ2-3, reads DAMVIQNPRYQVTQFGKPVTLSCSQTLNHNVMYWYQQKSSQAPKLLFHYYDKDFNNEADTPDNFQSRRPNTSFCFLDIRSPGLGDTAMYLCATRTGLITDTQYFGPGTRLTVL.

Ten or more counts support this clonotype. The rearrangement uses TRBV5-1 and TRBJ1-4; D possibly corresponds to TRBD1 (6 bases). The CDR3 length is 13 residues. Germline assignment: CDR1 SGHRS and CDR2 YFSETQ. V was cut by 1 base and J by 8 bases, with 9 bases left in between. The CDR3 is CASSLNRAEKLFF. The CDR3 coding sequence is TGCGCCAGCAGCTTGAACAGGGCGGAAAAACTGTTTTTT. Drawing the rest from reference TRBV5-1 and TRBJ1-4, the complete variable domain is KAGVTQTPRYLIKTRGQQVTLSCSPISGHRSVSWYQQTPGQGLQFLFEYFSETQRNKGNFPGRFSGRQFSNSRSEMNVSTLELGDSALYLCASSLNRAEKLFFGSGTQLSVL.

The rearrangement links TRBV7-2 to TRBJ1-1; D gene uncertain. V was pared by 1 base and J by 5 bases, with 14 bases between. CDR1 and CDR2 from the germline V gene are SGHTA and FQGNSA. The CDR3 extends over 15 amino acids. The CDR3 bases are TGTGCCAGCAGCTTAGAGAGAAGGAGGGAAACTGAAGCTTTCTTT. Its translation is CASSLERRRETEAFF. Full variable domain (rest looked up from reference TRBV7-2 and TRBJ1-1): GAGVSQSPSNKVTEKGKDVELRCDPISGHTALYWYRQSLGQGLEFLIYFQGNSAPDKSGLPSDRFSAERTGGSVSTLTIQRTQQEDSAVYLCASSLERRRETEAFFGQGTRLTVV.

This clonotype has more than one count but fewer than ten. This sequence joins TRBV5-1 and TRBJ1-1, with a weak D call TRBD1 (5 bases). Germline CDR1 SGHRS, CDR2 YFSETQ. Trimming took off 0 bases at V and 4 bases at J, with 13 bases between the two ends. The CDR3 sequence is 15 residues long. The CDR3 loop is CASSLAGYDGTEAFF. In DNA form, the CDR3 reads TGCGCCAGCAGCTTGGCAGGGTATGACGGCACTGAAGCTTTCTTT.

This chain connects TRBV15 to TRBJ2-3; D is unresolved. This CDR3 has 15 residues. Trimming stripped 0 bases from V and 2 bases from J, with 9 bases between. Germline V gene sequence: CDR1 LNHNV, CDR2 YYDKDF (reference sequence). CDR3 amino acids: CATSREGRITDTQYF. CDR3 DNA sequence: TGTGCCACCAGCAGAGAAGGCAGAATCACAGATACGCAGTATTTT.

The CDR3 protein is CASSFLDREVETQYF. The DNA of the CDR3 is TGCGCCAGCAGCTTCCTGGACAGGGAGGTGGAGACCCAGTACTTC. The gene calls are TRBV5-1 and TRBJ2-5; 8 bases map to TRBD1. The J segment lost 5 bases and the V segment lost 2 bases, leaving 8 bases of the junction unmatched. Germline V CDR1 and CDR2: SGHRS, YFSETQ. This CDR3 contains 15 residues.

This clonotype was seen a few times. The J gene is TRBJ2-3, the V gene TRBV20-1; a weak D match, TRBD2 (6 bases). This CDR3 region has 15 residues. Trimming left V 0 bases short and J 4 bases short, with 14 bases between. Germline lookup yields CDR1 DFQATT and CDR2 SNEGSKA (reference sequence). In DNA, the CDR3 is TGCAGTGCTAGAGAGGGCTTTGCGGGACCAGATACGCAGTATTTT. Translating gives CSAREGFAGPDTQYF.

This clonotype was seen more than once but under ten times. The chain combines TRBV27 with TRBJ2-7, with 8 bases matching TRBD2. V dropped 6 bases and J dropped 2; count of bases not matched to a gene: 9. The germline gives CDR1 MNHEY, CDR2 SMNVEV (reference sequence). The CDR3 spans 15 residues. CDR3 bases: TGTGCCAGCAGAATCGACACCGGGGGGGCCTACGAGCAGTACTTC. Translation: CASRIDTGGAYEQYF.

This clonotype has just a few counts. The chain uses TRBV3-1 and TRBJ1-3; D is ambiguous. V was clipped by 4 bases and J by 7 bases, with 14 bases between them. The CDR3 covers 14 residues. Per germline, CDR1 LGHDT and CDR2 YNNKEL (reference sequence). The CDR3 DNA is TGTGCCAGCAGCCTAAGCGGCTCGGTTAACACCATATATTTT. It codes for CASSLSGSVNTIYF.

The J gene is TRBJ2-1, the V gene TRBV5-1; 8 bases agree with TRBD1. Germline CDR1 reads SGHRS; CDR2 reads YFSETQ. This CDR3 comprises 15 residues. V gave up 0 bases and J gave up 6 bases; unmatched junction bases: 5. CDR3 in amino acids: CASSLEGRGLNEQFF. The CDR3 nucleotides are TGCGCCAGCAGCTTGGAGGGCAGGGGGCTCAATGAGCAGTTCTTC.

This clonotype has at least ten counts. The V and J genes are TRBV7-2 and TRBJ2-1; TRBD2 matches 8 bases. The CDR3 sequence is 15 residues long. Germline assignment: CDR1 SGHTA and CDR2 FQGNSA. The V gene end was trimmed by 7 bases and the J gene end by 9 bases; junction bases not matched to a gene: 14. CDR3 region: CASTGGGNTMAEQFF. The CDR3 DNA sequence: TGTGCCAGCACGGGGGGGGGGAATACAATGGCTGAGCAGTTCTTC.